A single sample gave rise to the 20 T cell receptor beta chains below, sequenced in a study of blood T cells in healthy people across ages (dated by TCRdb to between 2014 and 2017). The method was 5' RACE. The data were produced on an Illumina HiSeq 2500. The second PCR ran for about 6 to 12 cycles and used a J-beta primer mix along with a sample-barcoded 5' primer. TCRdb trimmed the raw reads at Q25, called clones with MiXCR and kept productive beta chains. Entries are consolidated by CDR3 protein sequence, retaining the most common genes and DNA. The table for this sample lists fewer than 700,000 distinct CDR3 sequences; roughly 43% of them were counted only once. The ten largest clones add up to around 30% of the sample. The specimen sequenced was blood. The receptors here all came from a man at least 80 years old in good health.

CDR3 in amino acids: CASSYWTRSDEQYF. The CDR3 nucleotides read TGTGCCAGCAGTTATTGGACCCGGTCGGATGAGCAGTACTTC. This sequence joins TRBV6-6 and TRBJ2-5; D is unclear. The CDR3 has 14 residues. The V end was cut by 3 bases, the J end by 11 bases, with 19 bases between. Germline values: CDR1 MNHNY, CDR2 SVGAGI (reference sequence).

This chain uses TRBV5-5 with TRBJ2-3, with 9 bases lining up with TRBD2. This CDR3 comprises 13 residues. The V gene's germline CDR1 is SGHKS and CDR2 YYEKEE (reference sequence). The ends lost 4 bases at V and 5 bases at J; junction bases unmatched: 2. CDR3 residues: CASSGRGGDTQYF. The CDR3 DNA reads as TGTGCCAGCAGCGGGCGGGGGGGAGATACGCAGTATTTT.

In the case of this clonotype: A much larger clone differs by one base, so this may be a read error. The J gene is TRBJ2-1, the V gene TRBV7-2, with TRBD2 matching 14 bases. The J call may be faulty, since TRBJ2-7 better matches the DNA end. Per germline, CDR1 SGHTA and CDR2 FQGNSA. The CDR3 is made up of 15 amino acids. CDR3 protein: CASSRGLAGANEQYF. The CDR3, as DNA: TGTGCCAGCAGCCGGGGACTAGCGGGAGCCAATGAGCAGTACTTC.

This chain connects TRBV7-2 to TRBJ1-1; D unresolved. Per the germline V gene, CDR1 is SGHTA and CDR2 is FQGNSA. This CDR3 has 12 residues. V was cut by 5 bases and J by 4 bases, with 8 bases left in between. The CDR3 protein is CASSRRPTEAFF. CDR3 DNA sequence: TGTGCCAGCAGCCGTCGACCCACTGAAGCTTTCTTT.

This sequence joins TRBV29-1 and TRBJ2-5, with TRBD1 as a possible D gene (5 bases). This CDR3 is built from 15 residues. Trimming pared 6 bases from V and 0 bases from J, leaving 17 bases between. Germline values: CDR1 SQVTM, CDR2 ANQGSEA. CDR3 sequence: CSVPPKSGNQETQYF. The CDR3 bases are TGCAGCGTCCCCCCTAAATCAGGGAACCAAGAGACCCAGTACTTC.

As regards this clonotype: This sequence may be a read error, since a much larger clone differs from it by one base. The gene calls are TRBV7-2 and TRBJ2-1; a possible D gene is TRBD2 (6 bases). V was shortened by 4 bases and J by 0 bases, with 13 bases between the two germline ends. CDR3 length equals 16 residues. Germline CDR1 is SGHTA and CDR2 is FQGNSA. The CDR3 DNA is TGTGCCAGCAGCTCAGGAGGAGGGTTCTCCTACAATGAGCAGTTCTTC. Translation: CASSSGGGFSYNEQFF.

A word on this clonotype: Germline and junction disagree at one end, which may indicate a read error. The J gene is TRBJ2-5, the V gene TRBV7-7, with 8 bases fitting TRBD1. The J call may be incorrect, as the DNA end agrees better with TRBJ2-7. There are 13 residues in the CDR3. Per germline, CDR1 SSHAT and CDR2 FNYEAQ (reference sequence). In DNA form, the CDR3 reads TGTGCTAGCAGCCAGGGGGCACAGAACGAGCAGTACTTC. It yields the protein CASSQGAQNEQYF.

The rearrangement joins TRBV20-1 to TRBJ2-5, with TRBD2 matching over 8 bases. Germline values: CDR1 DFQATT, CDR2 SNEGSKA (reference sequence). V dropped 2 bases and J dropped 3; count of bases not matched to a gene: 5. The CDR3 contains 14 residues. The CDR3 DNA is TGCAGTGCTAGAATGGGGCGGGGGGAAGAGACCCAGTACTTC. Translating gives CSARMGRGEETQYF.

The V gene is TRBV18, the J gene TRBJ1-4; the D gene is possibly TRBD1 (5 bases). Per the germline V gene, CDR1 is KGHSH and CDR2 is LQKENI. The CDR3 runs 15 residues. Deletions cut 0 bases from V and 5 bases from J, with 10 bases between. In nucleotides, the CDR3 is TGTGCCAGCTCACCACCGAGTGGGGGAAATGAAAAACTGTTTTTT. Translation: CASSPPSGGNEKLFF. Full variable domain (rest looked up from reference TRBV18 and TRBJ1-4): NAGVMQNPRHLVRRRGQEARLRCSPMKGHSHVYWYRQLPEEGLKFMVYLQKENIIDESGMPKERFSAEFPKEGPSILRIQQVVRGDSAAYFCASSPPSGGNEKLFFGSGTQLSVL.

A few counts support this clonotype. V is TRBV12-3 or TRBV12-4 and J is TRBJ1-2, with 9 bases that match TRBD1. Trimming took 4 bases from V and 4 from J; bases not matched to a gene: 4. The CDR3 runs 14 residues. CDR3 coding DNA: TGTGCCAGCAGTTGGGGACAGGGAAGCTATGGCTACACCTTC. This encodes CASSWGQGSYGYTF.

Regarding this clonotype: One end of the junction varies from germline; a read error may be responsible. This sequence joins TRBV7-3 and TRBJ2-2, with D possibly TRBD2 on 6 matching bases. The CDR3 loop spans 13 amino acids. Germline V gene sequence: CDR1 SGHTA, CDR2 FQGTGA. Here the CDR3 DNA reads TGTGCCAGCCGCTTACGGGGGTCCGGGGAGCTGTTTTTT. Protein sequence: CASRLRGSGELFF.

The genes are TRBV7-9 and TRBJ1-4; D gene ambiguous. CDR3 length: 15 amino acids. Germline V gives CDR1 SEHNR, CDR2 FQNEAQ (reference sequence). The V end lost 3 bases, the J end lost 6 bases, and 14 bases lay between the germline ends. The CDR3 sequence is CASSFNRNVDEKLFF. DNA for the CDR3: TGTGCCAGCAGCTTTAATAGAAATGTCGATGAAAAACTGTTTTTT.

The chain couples TRBV15 to TRBJ2-7; 8 bases map to TRBD2. The germline CDR1 and CDR2 sequences are LNHNV and YYDKDF (reference sequence). The ends lost 1 base at V and 6 bases at J; junction bases unmatched: 8. This CDR3 spans 15 amino acids. CDR3 amino acids: CATSRGGSGVFEQYF. The CDR3 region has the DNA TGTGCCACCAGCAGAGGTGGTAGCGGGGTCTTCGAGCAGTACTTC.

In its sample, this clonotype was seen a few times. The chain carries TRBV29-1 and TRBJ2-3; possible D gene TRBD2, 5 bases. V lost 8 bases and J 1 base, leaving 13 bases between the germline ends. The CDR3 runs 13 residues. Germline loops: CDR1 SQVTM, CDR2 ANQGSEA. Here the CDR3 DNA reads TGCAGCATGGACTCAGTTGGCACAGATACGCAGTATTTT. Its translation: CSMDSVGTDTQYF.

CDR3 sequence reads: CASSLGQKAYEQYF. The CDR3 DNA sequence: TGTGCCAGCAGTCTGGGACAGAAAGCCTACGAGCAGTACTTC. The J gene is TRBJ2-7, the V gene TRBV7-9; 7 bases are shared with TRBD1. The germline gives CDR1 SEHNR, CDR2 FQNEAQ (reference sequence). This CDR3 region has 14 residues. The trim removed 6 bases at V and 2 bases at J, leaving 7 bases unmatched.

The chain joins TRBV6-2 or TRBV6-3 to TRBJ2-3; possible D gene TRBD2, 5 bases. The CDR3 sequence is 16 residues long. V lost 6 bases, J lost 2 bases, and 18 bases lay in between. Germline V gene sequence: CDR1 MNHEY, CDR2 SVGEGT. CDR3 amino acids: CASSFSASRNTDTQYF. The CDR3 nucleotides are TGTGCCAGCAGCTTCTCTGCTAGCCGAAACACAGATACGCAGTATTTT.

Comment on this clonotype: This may come from a read error, since a much larger clone is one base off. The chain recombines TRBV6-2 or TRBV6-3 with TRBJ2-1; maybe TRBD1 (6 bases). The CDR3 contains 18 residues. From germline, CDR1 is MNHEY and CDR2 SVGEGT. CDR3 DNA: TGTGTCAGCAGTTACACCTCCGGGACACCTAGAAGAGACAATGAGCAGTTCTTC. Amino acids: CVSSYTSGTPRRDNEQFF.

V gene TRBV20-1 combines with J gene TRBJ2-5; no clear D. In germline, CDR1 is DFQATT, CDR2 SNEGSKA (reference sequence). V dropped 1 base and J dropped 5 bases, with 17 bases sitting between them. This CDR3 is 15 amino acids long. The CDR3 reads CSARASPETRETQYF. DNA for the CDR3: TGCAGTGCTAGAGCCTCACCCGAGACCCGGGAGACCCAGTACTTC.

Only one count was recorded for this clonotype. A single base separates this from a much larger clone, so it may be a read error. This rearrangement joins TRBV4-2 to TRBJ2-1; D might be TRBD1 or TRBD2, each matching 6 bases. The germline gives CDR1 LGHNA, CDR2 YNFKEQ. The length of the CDR3 is 15 residues. In DNA form, the CDR3 reads TGTGTCAGCAGCCAAGACGGGGGCGCCTACAATGAGCAGTTCTTC. This encodes CVSSQDGGAYNEQFF.

This clonotype was detected a few times. V usage is TRBV10-3 and J usage is TRBJ2-7; perhaps TRBD2 as D (7 bases). Judging by the DNA end, TRBJ2-5 fits better; the J call may be wrong. Germline assignment: CDR1 ENHRY and CDR2 SYGVKD. The CDR3 runs 13 residues. The CDR3: CAIANREGETQYF. CDR3 nucleotide sequence: TGTGCCATTGCCAACAGGGAGGGCGAGACCCAGTACTTC.